Listed below are T cell receptor beta chains from one sample, sequenced in a study of identical twins. One entry per CDR3 protein, called by TCRdb with MiXCR from the 5' RACE reads. The sample lists 690,000 or so distinct CDR3 sequences; 8.6% were seen once. These data also formed part of another study, on yellow fever vaccine responses in identical twins.

The source material was PBMCs. Receptors were obtained from a woman younger than 35 in good health. CDR3s include the opening cysteine and the closing phenylalanine or tryptophan. The D gene is left open where the match is weak. Not every row has a clone size; where given, it reads once, few, many or a size class.

V gene	CDR3 length	J gene	clone size	D gene	CDR3 protein	CDR3 DNA
TRBV4-1	16	TRBJ2-2	NA	TRBD2	CASSLTSGRTTGELFF	TGCGCCAGCAGCCTTACTAGCGGGAGGACCACCGGGGAGCTGTTTTTT
TRBV12-3/TRBV12-4	16	TRBJ1-1	NA	NA	CASSLGRGVTGTEAFF	TGTGCCAGCAGTTTGGGTAGGGGTGTCACGGGCACTGAAGCTTTCTTT
TRBV12-3/TRBV12-4	13	TRBJ2-7	many	NA	CASSPARGYEQYF	TGTGCCAGCAGCCCTGCCCGGGGATACGAGCAGTACTTC
TRBV4-2	17	TRBJ2-1	many	NA	CASSQDLGARGVREQFF	TGTGCCAGCAGCCAAGATCTAGGGGCACGGGGAGTCAGGGAGCAGTTCTTC
TRBV6-5	17	TRBJ2-3	few	TRBD2	CASSYSALAGSTDTQYF	TGTGCCAGCAGTTACTCGGCTCTAGCGGGGAGCACAGATACGCAGTATTTT
TRBV6-5	16	TRBJ1-1	few	TRBD1	CASSYSKGQGVTEAFF	TGTGCCAGCAGTTACTCGAAAGGGCAGGGGGTTACTGAAGCTTTCTTT
TRBV7-2	14	TRBJ2-1	NA	NA	CASSPWGREVEQFF	TGTGCCAGCAGCCCGTGGGGGCGCGAAGTTGAGCAGTTCTTC
TRBV29-1	16	TRBJ2-5	few	TRBD2	CSVEAGGLAGAETQYF	TGCAGCGTTGAAGCGGGGGGACTAGCGGGGGCTGAGACCCAGTACTTC
TRBV19	14	TRBJ2-1	few	NA	CASSIPRGGAEQFF	TGTGCCAGTAGTATCCCAAGGGGTGGAGCTGAGCAGTTCTTC
TRBV19	13	TRBJ2-2	many	NA	CASSTSYTGELFF	TGTGCCAGTAGCACTAGTTACACCGGGGAGCTGTTTTTT
TRBV10-3	11	TRBJ1-1	few	NA	CAISSRNEAFF	TGTGCCATCAGTTCGAGGAATGAAGCTTTCTTT
TRBV7-6	13	TRBJ2-1	NA	NA	CASSLGENNEQFF	TGTGCCAGCAGCTTAGGGGAAAACAATGAGCAGTTCTTC
TRBV6-1	14	TRBJ2-7	NA	NA	CASTQGLAAYEQYF	TGTGCCAGCACTCAGGGGCTGGCGGCCTACGAGCAGTACTTC